This T cell receptor (delta chain) was captured by sequencing in a study of γδ T cells in repeated Plasmodium falciparum infection (dated by TCRdb to the early 2020s). About the study as a whole: Malian children exposed to intense seasonal malaria transmission were enrolled in the natural-infection arm and compared with Australian children matched for age and gender. Controlled-infection subjects were sampled at baseline, immediately before selected infections, and 21 days after each infection. Malian gammadelta TCR repertoires were analysed cross-sectionally during no-transmission periods and longitudinally across acute febrile malaria episodes. Roughly 5 malaria-naive U.S. adults underwent four controlled human malaria infections by bites from P. falciparum NF54-infected Anopheles stephensi mosquitoes over 644 days. Using both natural infection in Mali and controlled human malaria infection, the study looked at the way repeated Plasmodium falciparum infection shapes the human gammadelta T cell repertoire. The paper as a whole reports these results and caveats: Waves of new clonotype selection in Vdelta2-negative, largely Vdelta1+, gammadelta TCR repertoires appeared to be driven by repeated controlled infections. Compared with the repertoires of Australian children, the Vdelta2-negative gammadelta TCR repertoires of Malian children appeared more clonally expanded, less diverse and less shared. The controlled-infection cohort was small, limiting analysis of inter-individual variability in gammadelta T cell responses. Vgamma9/Vdelta2+ TCR repertoires kept a highly stable polyclonal repertoire across time and infection, and many TCRgamma sequences overlapped between individuals. Generalizability was limited because the Malian cohort came from a small rural village made up predominantly of one ethnic group.

Vgamma9/Vdelta2+ and Vdelta2-negative gammadelta T cell populations were flow-sorted from peripheral blood mononuclear cells for bulk TCR repertoire analysis. This clone was detected many times. This clone's antigen is unknown. This DNA translates differently at residue 3 from the TCRdb protein, which is that of a much larger clone; a read error is likely, and the protein shown is the DNA's own translation. Including the terminal cysteine and phenylalanine, the CDR3 comprises 18 residues. The DNA shown is the 54-base CDR3, in frame from base 1. Compared with germline, V lacks 4 bases and J lacks 0 bases; bases without a gene match: 18. Reading the germline V gene (reference sequence) gives CDR1 TVYSNPD and CDR2 GDNSRS. The library was obtained by multiplex PCR. Instrument used: Illumina MiSeq. From each sorted gammadelta T cell sample, both TCR gamma (TRG) and TCR delta (TRD) chains were sequenced. For the original study's pipeline: The repertoire analyses drew on clonotype tree plots, the accumulated frequency of the top 20 clonotypes, and diversity index (DI) and D75 metrics. The public reads were reprocessed by TCRdb using CATT, and rows of matching DNA were later combined. The V and J calls, along with clone size, are taken from TCRdb and not from the paper's own processing. The sample records under 60,000 delta-chain clones, roughly 1.5% of which are singletons. Of the sample, over 6.5% falls within the top ten clones.

The receptor's source is a pool of human donors (malaria-infected and uninfected, not separated). Sequences were obtained from gamma-delta T cells from blood. The chain links TRDV3 with TRDJ1, with TRDD3 matching 9 junction bases. Here the CDR3 is given as CASNRGRWGIKDTDKLIF. The nucleotide sequence is given as TGTGCCTCTAACAGGGGTCGTTGGGGGATAAAGGACACCGATAAACTCATCTTT. Supplemented by the reference TRDV3 and TRDJ1 proteins around the CDR3, the complete variable domain is CDKVTQSSPDQTVASGSEVVLLCTYDTVYSNPDLFWYRIRPDYSFQFVFYGDNSRSEGADFTQGRFSVKHILTQKAFHLVISPVRTEDSATYYCASNRGRWGIKDTDKLIFGKGTRVTVEP.